The present T cell receptor beta chain was sequenced within a study of T-cell reconstitution after alpha-beta-depleted transplantation in children. With 0 bases clipped from V and 4 bases from J, the junction kept 2 bases outside the gene matches. Germline CDR1 and CDR2: LGHNA and YSLEER. The CDR3 runs to 14 residues. TCRbeta library construction was performed incorporating unique molecular identifiers. TCRdb recomputed calls from the PCR reads with MiXCR, one row per CDR3 protein. Of 80,000 to 95,000 distinct CDR3 sequences in the sample, 7% to 10% were seen once. The TCR was taken from a human donor who donated a stem cell graft to a child with congenital amegakaryocytic thrombocytopenia. This sample comprised PBMCs from the stem cell graft donor, obtained from the stem cell graft. The chain combines TRBV4-3 with TRBJ1-1; 7 bases are a match to TRBD1. As DNA, the CDR3 is TGCGCCAGCAGCCAAGAAAACAGGGGCACTGAAGCTTTCTTT. This gives the protein CASSQENRGTEAFF.